These T cell receptor beta chains were read from a single sample in a study of Ad26.COV2.S vaccination and SARS-CoV-2 variants. Clones were read by immunoSEQ multiplex PCR, and TCRdb kept only the in-frame ones, dropping some. The data show 300,000 to 350,000 clones, 86% seen once. The starting material was peripheral blood, obtained in a trial of Ad26.COV2.S vaccine versus placebo. Source of these receptors: a person aged 18 to 59 who received the Ad26.COV2.S COVID-19 vaccine or a placebo. Each CDR3 is given without its conserved first and last residue.

j_call	v_call	cdr3_aa
TRBJ1-4	TRBV7-2	ASSPTVLRSTNEKLF
TRBJ2-4	TRBV7-9	ASSLVSTSGGAKNIQY
TRBJ2-1	TRBV5-4	ASSLAADSYNEQF
TRBJ1-1	TRBV7-9	ASSLQGNTEAF
TRBJ1-3	TRBV11-2	ASKGALVGASGNTIY
TRBJ1-1	TRBV6-2/TRBV6-3	ASSYEGIHTEAF
TRBJ1-1	TRBV5-1	ASRQSGLVTEAF
TRBJ1-2	TRBV30	AWSGGHYTYGYT
TRBJ1-6	TRBV2	ASSRDGDSPLH
TRBJ2-1	TRBV2	ASKWDKNNEQF
TRBJ1-5	TRBV7-9	ASSLATDQPQH
TRBJ2-1	TRBV24-1	ATSDFRGGEQF
TRBJ2-7	TRBV4-1	ASSQAARTNYEQY
TRBJ2-5	TRBV19	ASSPGQGQETQY
TRBJ2-1	TRBV14	ASSQYFSYNEQF
TRBJ1-2	TRBV19	ASSPGTGSRNYGYT
TRBJ1-2	TRBV30	AWSGDRGLRSHGYT
TRBJ1-5	TRBV6-2/TRBV6-3	ASSTATEQPQH
TRBJ1-3	TRBV11-2	ASSSSDRGGNTIY
TRBJ1-2	TRBV6-1	ASSEEFQGNGYT